Below, one T cell receptor beta chain is given with its context. Its antigen is unknown. There are no base qualities to consult, and no much larger clone falls within one base. This sample is drawn from a study of PD-1 blockade in classical Hodgkin lymphoma (dated by TCRdb to 2018 to 2021). As for the study more broadly: Nivolumab dosing was 3 mg/kg intravenously every 2 weeks, continuing until either disease progression or unacceptable toxicity. The study used CyTOF and TCR beta sequencing to define a peripheral blood immune signature of response to PD-1 blockade in classical Hodgkin lymphoma. Overall study outcomes, separate from this receptor: By C4D1, a significant rise was seen in CD4+ TCR diversity but not in CD8+ TCR diversity (p=0.0027 vs p=0.16), and the rise was most apparent among complete responders (p=0.02). Lower diversity was observed in patients in whom nivolumab was started less than 1 year after ASCT, and these patients were excluded from later analyses so that confounding by immune reconstitution would be avoided. Baseline diversity similar to that of newly diagnosed patients was observed in trial patients achieving complete response, whereas significantly lower diversity was observed in partial responders and progressors. Baseline TCR diversity was reported as lower in newly diagnosed patients than in healthy donors, and lower still in relapsed/refractory patients. Only a single clinical trial cohort was studied, and what caused the repertoire differences, possibly disease activity or prior therapy, remained undefined.

The time point label on this specimen signifies: cycle 2 day 1 (C2D1) of nivolumab. Every trial patient had relapsed following autologous stem cell transplantation, and prior brentuximab vedotin exposure was what differed among cohorts A, B and C. The trial cohort comprised some 60 patients with relapsed/refractory classical Hodgkin lymphoma whose best overall responses were complete response, partial response or progressive disease. Single-agent nivolumab was administered to trial patients in the multi-cohort phase II CheckMate 205 trial. An independent review committee assessed best overall response by applying the 2007 International Working Group response criteria. Trial PBMCs were collected immediately before nivolumab initiation (C1D1) and during therapy at cycle 2 day 1 and cycle 4 day 1. Peripheral blood was collected in 8 mL Vacutainer Cell Preparation Tubes, from which PBMCs were isolated by centrifugation and then cryopreserved.

The Qiagen DNeasy kit was used to extract genomic DNA both from unsorted PBMCs and from the negatively selected CD4+ and CD8+ fractions. Amplification of TCR beta CDR3 regions was done by immunoSEQ multiplex PCR with primers that anneal to V and J segments. Amplification bias was minimized using a synthetic immune receptor repertoire, and residual bias was removed computationally after sequencing. The published analysis was carried out like this. Repertoire diversity was quantified as the Shannon entropy index using custom Python scripts. Unsorted, CD4+ and CD8+ repertoires were analyzed separately, except for combined analyses in which CD4+ and CD8+ sequences were merged in silico. A clone was considered expanded if an increase in frequency of at least 2-fold after treatment relative to C1D1 was found, and a pseudocount of 0.5 was applied to clones undetected at baseline. Clones with 0 or 1 copy at C1D1 were defined as singleton clones, while clones with 2 or more copies were defined as non-singleton clones. Clones expanded in unsorted samples were labelled as CD4+, CD8+ or unknown by matching protein sequences in sorted samples from the same patient. Diversity changes from C1D1 to C4D1 were tested in paired samples using Wilcoxon tests. In TCRdb, the immuneACCESS table is reduced to in-frame sequences with V and J assigned. These tables do not hold every clone; where another copy was compared, an unresolved V gene accounts for under half, and the others remain unexplained. That table furnishes V, J and clone size, whereas the DNA furnished D and trimming. For this sample the table gives 15,000 to 20,000 clones, of which roughly 87% were detected only once. The ten largest clones represent 27% of the sample.

The sequence was collected from a human donor with classical Hodgkin lymphoma. The starting material was peripheral blood mononuclear cells (PBMCs), obtained before the second cycle of nivolumab.

The CDR3 has the sequence CASSEAFGGGNEQFF. The nucleotide sequence reads TGTGCCAGCAGTGAGGCCTTTGGAGGGGGTAATGAGCAGTTCTTC. Here the chain combines TRBV6-1 and TRBJ2-1; the D gene assignment is perhaps TRBD1 or TRBD2, with each matching 6 bases. In the germline V gene, CDR1 corresponds to MNHNS and CDR2 to SASEGT. At the junction V is shortened by 3 bases and J by 7 bases, with 16 bases in between. The CDR3 starts with the cysteine, ends with the phenylalanine, and has 15 residues. Just the 45-base CDR3 DNA is kept, in frame starting at base 1.